Judged by frequency, the clone carrying this T cell receptor beta chain is medium-sized (0.01 to 0.1%). These data belong to a study of CD8 T cells in cerebrospinal fluid in Alzheimer's disease. From germline, CDR1 is LNHDA and CDR2 SQIVND (reference sequence). This CDR3 is 13 amino acids long. Following a re-call of the 10x single-cell sequencing reads, TCRdb has one entry per CDR3 protein and lacks DNA. Found here are 1,200 to 1,500 distinct CDR3 sequences; the top ten clones hold approximately 9.9%. The sample consisted of cerebrospinal fluid. This chain joins TRBV19 and TRBJ2-3; the TRBD1 assignment by TCRdb is unverifiable without DNA. The clonotype was recovered from a human donor with mild cognitive impairment. The CDR3 reads CASSYGGPDTQYF.